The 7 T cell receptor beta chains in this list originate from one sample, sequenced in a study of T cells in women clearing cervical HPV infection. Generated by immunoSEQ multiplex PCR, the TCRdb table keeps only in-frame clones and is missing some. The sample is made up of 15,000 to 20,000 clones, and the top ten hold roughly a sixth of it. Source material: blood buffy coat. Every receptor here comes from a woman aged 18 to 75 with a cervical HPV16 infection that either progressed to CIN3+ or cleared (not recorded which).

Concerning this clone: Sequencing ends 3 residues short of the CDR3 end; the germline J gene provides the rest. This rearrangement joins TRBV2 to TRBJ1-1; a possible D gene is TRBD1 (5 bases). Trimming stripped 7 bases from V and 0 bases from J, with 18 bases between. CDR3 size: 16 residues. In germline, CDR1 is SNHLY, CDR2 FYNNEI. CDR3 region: CASNPPSGGLNTEAFF. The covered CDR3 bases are TGTGCCAGCAACCCTCCCTCGGGGGGGTTGAACACTGAA.

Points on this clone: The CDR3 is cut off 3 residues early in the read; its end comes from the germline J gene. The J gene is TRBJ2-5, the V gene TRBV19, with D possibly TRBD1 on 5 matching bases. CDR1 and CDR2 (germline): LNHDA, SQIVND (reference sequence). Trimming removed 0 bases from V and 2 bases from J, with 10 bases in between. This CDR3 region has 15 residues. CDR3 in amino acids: CASSIDRVTQETQYF. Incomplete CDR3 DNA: TGTGCCAGTAGTATAGACAGGGTAACGCAAGAGACC.

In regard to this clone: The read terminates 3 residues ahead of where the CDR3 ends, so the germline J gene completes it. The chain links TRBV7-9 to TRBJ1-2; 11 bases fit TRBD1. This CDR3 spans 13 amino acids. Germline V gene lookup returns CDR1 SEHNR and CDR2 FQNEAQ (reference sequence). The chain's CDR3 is CASSPGTGGEYTF. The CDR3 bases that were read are TGTGCCAGCAGCCCAGGGACAGGGGGTGAA.

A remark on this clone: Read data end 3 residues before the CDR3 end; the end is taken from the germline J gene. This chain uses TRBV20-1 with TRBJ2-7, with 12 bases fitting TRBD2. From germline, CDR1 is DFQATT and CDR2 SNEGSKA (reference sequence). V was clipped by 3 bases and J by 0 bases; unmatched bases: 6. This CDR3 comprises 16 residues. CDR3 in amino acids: CSARTSGGLISYEQYF. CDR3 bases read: TGCAGTGCTAGGACTAGCGGGGGCCTAATCTCCTACGAG.

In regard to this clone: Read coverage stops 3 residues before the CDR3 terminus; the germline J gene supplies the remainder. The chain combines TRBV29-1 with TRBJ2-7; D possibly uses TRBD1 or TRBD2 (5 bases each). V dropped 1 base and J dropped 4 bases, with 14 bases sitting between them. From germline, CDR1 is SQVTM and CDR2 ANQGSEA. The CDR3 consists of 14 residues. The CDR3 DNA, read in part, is TGCAGCGTTGAAGTGGGAGACAGAGCGTACGAG. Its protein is CSVEVGDRAYE. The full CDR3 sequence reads CSVEVGDRAYEQYF.

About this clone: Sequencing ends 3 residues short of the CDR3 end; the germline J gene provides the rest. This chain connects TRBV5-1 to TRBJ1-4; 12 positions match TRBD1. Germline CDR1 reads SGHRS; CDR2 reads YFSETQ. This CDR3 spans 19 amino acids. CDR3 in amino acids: CASSGVSGQGALFNSPLFF. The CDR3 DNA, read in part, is TGCGCCAGCAGCGGGGTATCGGGACAGGGGGCCTTATTTAATTCACCA.

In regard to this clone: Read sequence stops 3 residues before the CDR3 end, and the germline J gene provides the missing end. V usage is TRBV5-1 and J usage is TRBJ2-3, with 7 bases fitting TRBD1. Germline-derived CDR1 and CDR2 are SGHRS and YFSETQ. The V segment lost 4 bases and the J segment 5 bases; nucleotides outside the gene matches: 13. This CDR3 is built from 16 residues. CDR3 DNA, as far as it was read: TGCGCCAGCAGCCCCTCCCGTAGGGGGCAGGGAGATACG. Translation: CASSPSRRGQGDT. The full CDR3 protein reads CASSPSRRGQGDTQYF.